The rows below give T cell receptor beta chains drawn from one sample of a study of blood T cells in healthy people across ages. From the 5' RACE reads, TCRdb called clonotypes with MiXCR, one entry per CDR3 protein. The table records some 900,000 distinct CDR3 sequences, 40% to 60% of them present only once. What was sequenced was blood. The receptor set was obtained from a man under 40 in good health. The CDR3 runs from the conserved cysteine through the conserved F or W. The order of the fields is D gene, J gene, clone size, V gene, CDR3 DNA, CDR3 protein. D genes are given only for firm matches. Clone sizes are given selectively: once, few, many, or a class where the clone is expanded.

TRBD2,TRBJ2-3,.,TRBV6-5,TGTGCCAGCAGGCCTACTAGCGCGCATACGCAGTATTTT,CASRPTSAHTQYF
.,TRBJ2-1,many,TRBV3-1,TGTGCCAGCAGCCACCCCGCCCTTAGGAACAATGAGCAGTTCTTC,CASSHPALRNNEQFF
TRBD1,TRBJ2-4,few,TRBV6-5,TGTGCCAGCAGTTCCCCGGGACAGGGGTTGGTCAAAAACATTCAGTACTTC,CASSSPGQGLVKNIQYF
.,TRBJ2-5,few,TRBV6-5,TGTGCCAGCAGATCTACAGGGTCTGTAGAGACCCAGTACTTC,CASRSTGSVETQYF
.,TRBJ2-7,.,TRBV13,TGTGCCAGCAGCTCTCAGCAAAGCTCCTACGAGCAGTACTTC,CASSSQQSSYEQYF
TRBD1,TRBJ2-7,few,TRBV6-1,TGTGCCAGCGAACGTCCAGGGGGCTACGACGAGCAGTACTTC,CASERPGGYDEQYF
.,TRBJ1-6,.,TRBV9,TGTGCCAGCAGCCCCGAATTGGCTTGGGTCGATAATTCACCCCTCCACTTT,CASSPELAWVDNSPLHF
.,TRBJ2-7,.,TRBV12-3/TRBV12-4,TGTGCCAGCAGTTTACCAGGAGACTACGAGCAGTACTTC,CASSLPGDYEQYF
.,TRBJ2-2,.,TRBV12-5,TGTGCTAGTGGTTTGTTTCTTGATACCGGGGAGCTGTTTTTT,CASGLFLDTGELFF
.,TRBJ1-6,once,TRBV6-1,TGTGCCAGCAGTGAATCCCCACGAACATATAATTCACCCCTCCACTTT,CASSESPRTYNSPLHF
TRBD1,TRBJ2-4,.,TRBV20-1,TGCAGTGCTGACAGGGGGCGAGAGCAGTACTTC,CSADRGREQYF